One T cell receptor (beta chain) is described in this entry. Its antigen is currently unknown. This record belongs to a study of graft-versus-host responses after intestinal transplantation. Study context: Recipients got multivisceral, liver-intestinal, or isolated intestinal transplants. Study-wide results and limits: Declining HvG levels early post-transplant were linked to peak circulating GvH clone levels.

The length of the CDR3 is 18 residues. Germline CDR1 reads SGHRS; CDR2 reads YFSETQ. V was pared by 0 bases and J by 3 bases, with 12 bases of the junction left unmatched. Here immunoSEQ multiplex PCR was the method, and the copy in TCRdb shows in-frame clones only, minus some. In the table there are 90,000 to 150,000 clones, 85% to 95% of which are singletons. This chain connects TRBV5-1 to TRBJ2-3, with 8 bases lining up with TRBD2. The clonotype originates from a human donor who received an intestinal transplant. The sequenced sample was unstimulated CD4+ T cells sorted from spleen or lymph node cells, obtained before intestinal transplant. CDR3 nucleotide sequence: TGCGCCAGCAGCTTGGCCTTCGTAACGGGAGGGAGGACAGATACGCAGTATTTT. Its protein product is CASSLAFVTGGRTDTQYF.